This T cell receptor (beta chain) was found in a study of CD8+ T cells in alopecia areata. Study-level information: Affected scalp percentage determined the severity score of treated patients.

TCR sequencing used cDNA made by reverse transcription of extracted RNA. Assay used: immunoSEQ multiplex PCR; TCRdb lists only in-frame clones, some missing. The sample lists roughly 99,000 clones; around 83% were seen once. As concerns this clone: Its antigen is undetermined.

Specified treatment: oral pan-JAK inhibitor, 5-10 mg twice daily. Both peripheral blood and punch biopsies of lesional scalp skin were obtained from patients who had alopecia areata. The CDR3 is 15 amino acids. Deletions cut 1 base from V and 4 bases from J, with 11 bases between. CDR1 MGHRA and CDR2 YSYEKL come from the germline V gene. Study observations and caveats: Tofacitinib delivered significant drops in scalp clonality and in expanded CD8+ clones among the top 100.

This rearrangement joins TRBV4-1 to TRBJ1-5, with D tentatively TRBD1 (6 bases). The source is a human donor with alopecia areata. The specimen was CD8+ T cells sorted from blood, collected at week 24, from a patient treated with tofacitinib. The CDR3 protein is CASSQVTGKNQPQHF. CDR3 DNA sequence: TGCGCCAGCAGCCAAGTAACAGGGAAAAATCAGCCCCAGCATTTT.